Below, 18 T cell receptor beta chains from the same sample are listed, as sequenced in a study of tumor and adjacent non-tumor tissue in lung cancer. The library came from three nested PCR rounds adapted from ARM-PCR protocols. TCRdb passed the multiplex PCR reads through MiXCR, listing each CDR3 protein once. The table shows under 250,000 distinct CDR3 sequences, with 60% to 85% occurring only once. The template was RNA from unsorted bulk tissue. Source material: lung tumor tissue. Receptor source: a man aged 55 to 70 with non-small cell lung cancer.

About this clonotype itself: Possible read error: a much larger clone is one base away. The genes are TRBV5-6 and TRBJ2-5, with TRBD2 as a possible D gene (7 bases). Germline assignment: CDR1 SGHDT and CDR2 YYEEEE. This CDR3 has 17 residues. V lost 4 bases and J 6 bases, leaving 25 bases between the germline ends. In DNA, the CDR3 is TGTGCCAGCAGCGCCAAAGGGAGGGTCAGGGGAAGGAAGACCCAGTACTTC. This codes for CASSAKGRVRGRKTQYF.

Comments on this clonotype: One end of the junction varies from germline; a read error may be responsible. The chain employs TRBV6-1 and TRBJ2-1, with TRBD1 identical over 7 bases. Germline-derived CDR1 and CDR2 are MNHNS and SASEGT. This CDR3 is built from 17 residues. The CDR3 DNA reads TGTGCCAGCATTGAACGGGTCGGTGGAAGGGGGCCTGAGTCGCAGTTCTTC. Its translation: CASIERVGGRGPESQFF.

V usage is TRBV6-1 and J usage is TRBJ2-7; 10 nucleotides align to TRBD1. This CDR3 comprises 16 residues. The germline CDR1 and CDR2 sequences are MNHNS and SASEGT. Losses at the gene ends were 4 bases for V and 0 bases for J; bases not matched to a gene: 6. The CDR3 bases are TGTGCCAGCAGTGCTTCCAGGACAGGGGGCTCCTACGAGCAGTACTTC. Its protein is CASSASRTGGSYEQYF.

The sample holds one count of this clonotype. A much larger clone differs from this one at a single base, so this may be a read error. The chain carries TRBV11-3 and TRBJ2-5; D remains ambiguous. V was clipped by 1 base and J by 5 bases, with 11 bases between them. The CDR3 runs 14 residues. The V gene's germline CDR1 is SGHNT and CDR2 YENEEA. The CDR3 loop is CASSLGPAHETQYF. The DNA for the CDR3 is TGTGCCAGCAGCTTAGGGCCAGCCCATGAGACCCAGTACTTC.

About this clonotype: Mismatch with germline at one junction end may stem from a read error. The V gene is TRBV6-1, the J gene TRBJ2-1; the match to TRBD2 covers 8 bases. The germline V gene encodes CDR1 MNHNS and CDR2 SASEGT. The CDR3 runs 15 residues. CDR3: CASSDAAGGHNEHFF. The CDR3 DNA sequence: TGTGCCAGCAGCGATGCTGCGGGAGGTCACAATGAGCACTTCTTC.

Comment on this clonotype: At one end, the junction sequence differs from germline, possibly due to a read error. The chain recombines TRBV11-2 with TRBJ2-7; D may correspond to TRBD1 or TRBD2 (5 bases each). Per the germline V gene, CDR1 is SGHAT and CDR2 is FQNNGV. This CDR3 has 17 amino acids. This CDR3 reads CTSSLDGRDVGIYKQYF. CDR3 DNA: TGTACCAGCAGCTTAGACGGAAGGGACGTGGGAATCTACAAGCAGTACTTC.

Turning to this clonotype: The CDR3 carries no conserved terminal phenylalanine or tryptophan, so it likely arises from a read error. V and J are TRBV11-2 and TRBJ1-1; D is ambiguous. Per the germline V gene, CDR1 is SGHAT and CDR2 is FQNNGV. This CDR3 is 15 amino acids long. V was pared by 0 bases and J by 7 bases, with 15 bases between. The CDR3 DNA is TGTGCCAGCAGCTTAGAAATCAGTGGACTCATTGAAGCTTTCTTA. It yields the protein CASSLEISGLIEAFL.

Comments on this clonotype: A much larger clone differs by one base, so this may be a read error. Without the conserved terminal phenylalanine or tryptophan, this CDR3 likely stems from a read error. This chain links TRBV20-1 with TRBJ2-1; D is perhaps TRBD1 (6 bases). V was cut by 3 bases and J by 8 bases, with 17 bases left in between. CDR1 and CDR2 from the germline V gene are DFQATT and SNEGSKA (reference sequence). The CDR3 has 14 residues. The CDR3 DNA reads as TGCAGTGCTAGTACAGGGACGGGGTGGGATGAGCAGTTCTCC. Protein: CSASTGTGWDEQFS.

The chain is built from TRBV6-1 and TRBJ1-1, with D possibly being TRBD1 (5 bases). Germline lookup yields CDR1 MNHNS and CDR2 SASEGT. Trimming removed 7 bases at V and 3 bases at J, with 12 bases between. The CDR3 runs 13 residues. The CDR3, as DNA: TGTGCCAGCATCCTAACGGGGGACACTGAAGCTTTCTTT. Protein product: CASILTGDTEAFF.

Of note for this clonotype: Since a much larger clone is just one base distant, this may be a read error. The chain joins TRBV6-1 to TRBJ2-3; 10 bases agree with TRBD1. This CDR3 has 15 amino acids. The germline V gene encodes CDR1 MNHNS and CDR2 SASEGT. Here the CDR3 reads CTSNPGQGGTDTQYF. CDR3 sequence (DNA): TGTACCAGCAACCCCGGACAGGGGGGGACAGATACGCAGTATTTT.

On this clonotype itself: The junction does not match germline at one end; this may be a read error. The chain carries TRBV5-1 and TRBJ2-7; 8 nucleotides agree with TRBD1. CDR3 size: 14 residues. Germline lookup yields CDR1 SGHRS and CDR2 YFSETQ. The CDR3 nucleotides are TGCGCCAGCAGCGTGCAGGGGGCTTCCTACGAGCGGTACTTC. Translation: CASSVQGASYERYF.

To note about this clonotype: A much larger clone is a single base away; this may be a read error. The chain employs TRBV4-3 and TRBJ2-3; D may match TRBD1 or TRBD2 (5 bases each). The length of the CDR3 is 15 residues. V was trimmed by 0 bases and J by 4 bases, leaving 11 bases between them. Germline V lookup: CDR1 LGHNA, CDR2 YSLEER. The CDR3 DNA is TGCGCCAGCAGCCAAGATATACGGGGCGCAGATACGCAGTATTTT. Translated: CASSQDIRGADTQYF.

With regard to this clonotype: Mismatch with germline at one junction end may stem from a read error. V usage is TRBV12-3 or TRBV12-4 and J usage is TRBJ2-4, with D possibly TRBD1 on 5 matching bases. CDR3 size: 19 residues. The CDR3 nucleotides are TGTGCCAGCAGTTTATACCCGTCTCAGGGCAGGTTAGCCATAAACATTGAGTACTTC. Its protein product is CASSLYPSQGRLAINIEYF.

Regarding this clonotype: Since the CDR3 does not end with the conserved phenylalanine or tryptophan, this likely comes from a read error. The CDR3 sequence is CSARSLDRGNTEAFS. CDR3 sequence (DNA): TGCAGTGCTAGATCCCTGGACAGGGGGAACACTGAAGCTTTCTCT. The chain joins TRBV20-1 to TRBJ1-1; 9 nucleotides line up with TRBD1. V shed 2 bases, J shed 1 base, and the junction held 5 bases outside the gene matches. The CDR3 length is 15 residues. CDR1 is DFQATT, CDR2 SNEGSKA, per germline (reference sequence).

The rearrangement joins TRBV5-4 to TRBJ2-2, with D possibly being TRBD1 or TRBD2 (5 bases each). CDR1 and CDR2 from the germline V gene are SGHNT and YYREEE (reference sequence). CDR3 length: 15 amino acids. Between the trimmed V and J ends, which lost 3 bases and 6 bases, there was a span of 15 bases. CDR3 DNA: TGTGCCAGCAGCTGGGACCCCGGCCGTCCCGGGGAGCTGTTTTTT. Its protein product is CASSWDPGRPGELFF.

This clonotype was picked up many times. The rearrangement joins TRBV6-1 to TRBJ1-1; TRBD1 is a possible D gene (6 bases). The length of the CDR3 is 14 residues. The germline V gene has CDR1 MNHNS and CDR2 SASEGT. The ends were cut back, 3 bases at V and 6 bases at J, with 14 bases in the middle. The CDR3 loop is CASSDRGASAEAFF. The CDR3, as DNA: TGTGCCAGCAGTGATCGGGGGGCCAGCGCTGAAGCTTTCTTT.

In its sample, this clonotype was seen once. This sequence joins TRBV6-2 or TRBV6-3 and TRBJ2-2; 11 nucleotides match TRBD2. The CDR3 is 18 amino acids. Trimming cost V 2 bases and J 4 bases; bases outside gene matches: 9. CDR1 MNHEY and CDR2 SVGEGT come from the germline V gene. CDR3 sequence: CASSYLLTSGSRTGELFF. DNA of the CDR3: TGTGCCAGCAGTTACCTCCTAACTAGCGGGAGCCGCACCGGGGAGCTGTTTTTT.

Of note for this clonotype: A junction end diverges from the germline sequence, so it may reflect a read error. V is TRBV12-3 or TRBV12-4 and J is TRBJ1-1, with 9 bases fitting TRBD1. CDR3 length: 13 amino acids. The CDR3 loop reads CADSGTGNTEAIF. The DNA of the CDR3 is TGTGCCGACTCCGGGACAGGGAACACTGAAGCTATCTTT.